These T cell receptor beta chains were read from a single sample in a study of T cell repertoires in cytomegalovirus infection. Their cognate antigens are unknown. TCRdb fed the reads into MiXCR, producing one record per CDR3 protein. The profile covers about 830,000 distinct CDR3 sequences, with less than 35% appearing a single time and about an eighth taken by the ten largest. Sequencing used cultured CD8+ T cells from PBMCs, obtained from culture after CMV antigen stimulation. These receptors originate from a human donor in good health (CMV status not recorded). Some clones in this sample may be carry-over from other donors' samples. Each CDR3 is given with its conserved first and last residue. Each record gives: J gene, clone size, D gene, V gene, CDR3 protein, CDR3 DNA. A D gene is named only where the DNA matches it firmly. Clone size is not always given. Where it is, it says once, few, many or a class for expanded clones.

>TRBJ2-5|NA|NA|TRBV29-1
CSVVDLQETQYF
TGCAGCGTTGTAGACCTTCAAGAGACCCAGTACTTC
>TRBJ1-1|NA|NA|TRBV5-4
CASSLPGQQNTEAFF
TGTGCCAGCAGCTTACCCGGGCAGCAAAACACTGAAGCTTTCTTT
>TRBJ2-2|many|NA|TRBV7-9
CASSSGTKNTGELFF
TGTGCCAGCAGCTCCGGGACAAAGAACACCGGGGAGCTGTTTTTT
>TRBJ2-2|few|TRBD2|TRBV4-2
CASSHLTSGGAGELFF
TGTGCCAGCAGCCATCTGACTAGCGGGGGGGCCGGGGAGCTGTTTTTT
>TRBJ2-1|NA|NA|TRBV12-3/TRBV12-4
CASWDGLHEQFF
TGTGCCAGCTGGGACGGCCTTCATGAGCAGTTCTTC
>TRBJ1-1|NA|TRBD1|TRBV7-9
CASSPMDRGTEAFF
TGTGCCAGCAGCCCTATGGACAGGGGAACTGAAGCTTTCTTT
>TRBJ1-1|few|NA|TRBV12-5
CASGLVPGEGEEAFF
TGTGCTAGTGGTTTGGTCCCGGGGGAGGGCGAGGAAGCTTTCTTT
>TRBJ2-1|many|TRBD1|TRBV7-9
CASRGQGAYNEQFF
TGTGCCAGCAGAGGACAGGGGGCTTACAATGAGCAGTTCTTC
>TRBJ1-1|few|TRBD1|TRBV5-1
CASSFSGTGVEAFF
TGCGCCAGCAGTTTTTCCGGGACAGGCGTTGAAGCTTTCTTT
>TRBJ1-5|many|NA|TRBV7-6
CASSFGGQGQPQHF
TGTGCCAGCAGCTTTGGGGGGCAAGGTCAGCCCCAGCATTTT
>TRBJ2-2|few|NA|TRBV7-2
CASSFLTGHTGELFF
TGTGCCAGCAGCTTCCTGACGGGGCACACCGGGGAGCTGTTTTTT
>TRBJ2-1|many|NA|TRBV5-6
CASSNGRPINEQFF
TGTGCCAGCAGCAACGGACGGCCGATTAATGAGCAGTTCTTC
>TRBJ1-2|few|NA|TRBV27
CASSFGRQNYGYTF
TGTGCCAGCAGCTTTGGACGGCAAAACTATGGCTACACCTTC
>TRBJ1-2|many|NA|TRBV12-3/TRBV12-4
CASSFSMEGNYGYTF
TGTGCCAGCAGTTTTTCGATGGAGGGGAACTATGGCTACACCTTC
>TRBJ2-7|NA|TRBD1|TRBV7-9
CASSLGTGLDSYEQYF
TGTGCCAGCAGCTTAGGGACAGGGCTGGACTCCTACGAGCAGTACTTC
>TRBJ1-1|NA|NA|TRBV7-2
CASSLARIHQAFF
TGTGCCAGCAGCTTAGCGAGGATCCATCAGGCTTTCTTT
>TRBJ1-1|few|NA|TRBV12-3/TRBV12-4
CASSLLGYAFF
TGTGCCAGCAGTTTATTGGGTTATGCTTTCTTT
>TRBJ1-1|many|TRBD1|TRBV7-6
CASSLPTGEAFF
TGTGCCAGCAGCTTACCGACAGGGGAAGCTTTCTTT
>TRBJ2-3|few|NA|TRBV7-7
CASSLGRASGADTQYF
TGTGCTAGCAGCTTAGGTCGAGCCTCAGGCGCAGATACGCAGTATTTT
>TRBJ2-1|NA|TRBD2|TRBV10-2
CASTLAAGGPNEQFF
TGCGCCAGCACTCTAGCAGCGGGGGGGCCCAATGAGCAGTTCTTC
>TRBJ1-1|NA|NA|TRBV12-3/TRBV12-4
CASRELNTEAFF
TGTGCCAGCAGAGAGCTGAACACTGAAGCTTTCTTT
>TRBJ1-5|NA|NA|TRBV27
CASSVNSGNQPQHF
TGTGCCAGCAGTGTCAATTCAGGGAATCAGCCCCAGCATTTT
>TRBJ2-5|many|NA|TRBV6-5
CASSYEQEMYQETQYF
TGTGCCAGCAGTTACGAGCAGGAGATGTACCAAGAGACCCAGTACTTC
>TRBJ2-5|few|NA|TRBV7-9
CASRATGRETQYF
TGTGCCAGCAGGGCCACAGGGAGAGAGACCCAGTACTTC
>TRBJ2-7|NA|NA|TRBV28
CATTRARFYEQYF
TGTGCCACCACCCGGGCCCGATTCTACGAGCAGTACTTC
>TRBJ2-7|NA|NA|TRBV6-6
CASSHLGQTFYEQYF
TGTGCCAGCAGCCACCTGGGACAAACCTTCTACGAGCAGTACTTC
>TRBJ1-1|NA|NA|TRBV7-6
CASSLSGGLHTEAFF
TGTGCCAGCAGCTTATCCGGGGGCCTACACACTGAAGCTTTCTTT